A single sample is the source of the 32 T cell receptor beta chains below, sequenced in a study of PD-L1 blockade in urothelial cancer. Profiled with immunoSEQ multiplex PCR; TCRdb holds only in-frame clones, not every one. The sample yields about 30,000 clones, 75% to 90% seen once. The sequencing here drew on PBMCs, taken around atezolizumab (anti-PD-L1) treatment. Receptor source: a man in his forties or fifties with urothelial cancer.

The V gene is TRBV19, the J gene TRBJ1-1; 9 bases are a match to TRBD1. The V and J ends lost 6 bases and 1 base, in that order; junction bases with no gene match: 12. This CDR3 contains 17 residues. The germline CDR1 and CDR2 sequences are LNHDA and SQIVND (reference sequence). CDR3 protein: CASSPTGTGTRNTEAFF. The DNA of the CDR3 is TGTGCCAGTAGCCCAACCGGGACAGGGACACGGAACACTGAAGCTTTCTTT.

The V and J genes are TRBV5-1 and TRBJ2-3; D possibly corresponds to TRBD2 (6 bases). V was cut by 3 bases and J by 0 bases, with 17 bases left in between. Per germline, CDR1 SGHRS and CDR2 YFSETQ. There are 17 residues in the CDR3. The CDR3 is CASSSLVADTSTDTQYF. The CDR3 DNA is TGCGCCAGCAGCTCCTTAGTAGCGGATACTAGCACAGATACGCAGTATTTT.

The chain uses TRBV5-1 and TRBJ2-1; TRBD1 matches at 10 bases. CDR1 is SGHRS and CDR2 is YFSETQ in the germline V gene. The CDR3 totals 15 residues. J gave up 7 bases and V 3 bases, and 7 bases lay outside the gene matches. CDR3: CASSSPGQGWNEQFF. The DNA for the CDR3 is TGCGCCAGCAGCTCACCGGGACAGGGGTGGAATGAGCAGTTCTTC. The full variable domain, its missing parts supplied by reference TRBV5-1 and TRBJ2-1, is KAGVTQTPRYLIKTRGQQVTLSCSPISGHRSVSWYQQTPGQGLQFLFEYFSETQRNKGNFPGRFSGRQFSNSRSEMNVSTLELGDSALYLCASSSPGQGWNEQFFGPGTRLTVL.

The genes are TRBV6-6 and TRBJ2-1; D is ambiguous. Germline CDR1 and CDR2: MNHNY and SVGAGI (reference sequence). The CDR3 length is 13 residues. V gave up 4 bases and J gave up 10 bases, with 14 bases separating them. The CDR3: CASSWATESEQFF. The CDR3 DNA follows: TGTGCCAGCAGTTGGGCCACCGAGTCGGAGCAGTTCTTC.

This clone was seen a few times. This rearrangement joins TRBV28 to TRBJ2-2, with D possibly matching TRBD2 (6 bases). The CDR3 totals 18 residues. V gave up 5 bases and J gave up 4 bases, with 23 bases separating them. Germline lookup yields CDR1 MDHEN and CDR2 SYDVKM. CDR3 sequence: CASSAPVYSGRSTGELFF. The CDR3 DNA is TGTGCCAGCAGTGCACCTGTTTACAGTGGGAGGAGCACCGGGGAGCTGTTTTTT.

The chain has TRBV25-1 and TRBJ1-5; no clear D gene. The CDR3 has 17 amino acids. The germline V gene encodes CDR1 MGHDK and CDR2 SYGVNS. With 5 bases removed from V and 2 bases from J, the gap between germline ends came to 19 bases. The CDR3 is CASSYGDYRIGNQPQHF. As DNA, the CDR3 is TGTGCCAGCAGTTACGGGGATTACCGGATTGGCAATCAGCCCCAGCATTTT.

This chain uses TRBV5-4 with TRBJ1-2, with 11 bases fitting TRBD1. CDR3 length: 17 residues. J gave up 2 bases and V 0 bases, and 6 bases lay outside the gene matches. The germline CDR1 and CDR2 sequences are SGHNT and YYREEE (reference sequence). The CDR3: CASSLVGQGAPNYGYTF. The CDR3 nucleotides read TGTGCCAGCAGCTTGGTTGGACAGGGGGCGCCAAACTATGGCTACACCTTC. Together with reference TRBV5-4 and TRBJ1-2, the CDR3 gives the full variable domain: ETGVTQSPTHLIKTRGQQVTLRCSSQSGHNTVSWYQQALGQGPQFIFQYYREEENGRGNFPPRFSGLQFPNYSSELNVNALELDDSALYLCASSLVGQGAPNYGYTFGSGTRLTVV.

This rearrangement joins TRBV28 to TRBJ1-2, with 9 bases identical to TRBD1. Looked up from germline, CDR1 is MDHEN and CDR2 is SYDVKM. This CDR3 has 15 residues. The V and J ends lost 3 bases and 8 bases, in that order; junction bases with no gene match: 10. The CDR3: CASSFRDRVGGGYTF. The CDR3 bases are TGTGCCAGCAGTTTTAGGGACAGGGTCGGGGGCGGCTACACCTTC.

The rearrangement links TRBV5-1 to TRBJ2-5; TRBD2 matches at 12 bases. The germline V gene encodes CDR1 SGHRS and CDR2 YFSETQ. Germline trimming cut 0 bases from V and 4 bases from J; bases unmatched to any gene: 16. The CDR3 sequence is 20 residues long. The CDR3: CASSLEGGLTSGGSGETQYF. CDR3 in DNA: TGCGCCAGCAGCTTGGAGGGTGGACTGACTAGCGGGGGTTCAGGAGAGACCCAGTACTTC.

V is TRBV6-1 and J is TRBJ2-2; no definite D call. Trimming left V 2 bases short and J 6 bases short, with 13 bases between. The CDR3 totals 15 residues. Germline values: CDR1 MNHNS, CDR2 SASEGT. As DNA, the CDR3 is TGTGCCAGCAGTGAATTAACCGCTTCGGCCGGGGAGCTGTTTTTT. Residues: CASSELTASAGELFF.

The CDR3 spells CASSLQGLALLEQFF. The CDR3 DNA reads as TGTGCCAGCAGCTTACAGGGACTAGCCCTCCTTGAGCAGTTCTTC. J is TRBJ2-1 and V is TRBV11-2; 9 positions match TRBD2. This CDR3 region has 15 residues. Germline V gene lookup returns CDR1 SGHAT and CDR2 FQNNGV. J lost 9 bases, V lost 2 bases, and 8 bases had no gene match.

The J gene is TRBJ2-1, the V gene TRBV2, with TRBD2 matching 9 bases. CDR3 length: 14 residues. V shed 4 bases, J shed 13 bases, and the junction held 11 bases outside the gene matches. The germline CDR1 and CDR2 sequences are SNHLY and FYNNEI. The CDR3, as DNA: TGTGCCAGCAGTGCTCCTAGGACAGCGGGGGGCCAGTTCTTC. This encodes CASSAPRTAGGQFF.

The J gene is TRBJ2-7, the V gene TRBV7-8, with TRBD1 matching over 12 bases. The V gene's germline CDR1 is SGHVS and CDR2 FQNEAQ. The CDR3 is 16 residues long. J lost 5 bases, V lost 5 bases, and 10 bases had no gene match. Here the CDR3 reads CASSPRLGTGGNEQYF. The DNA for the CDR3 is TGTGCCAGCAGCCCCAGACTCGGGACAGGGGGCAACGAGCAGTACTTC.

This chain joins TRBV6-4 and TRBJ1-6; 8 nucleotides match TRBD1. Germline loops: CDR1 MRHNA, CDR2 SNTAGT. J was trimmed by 7 bases and V by 5 bases; bases with no gene match: 4. This CDR3 is built from 14 residues. The CDR3 sequence: CASSPGQDNSPLHF. For the CDR3, the DNA is TGTGCCAGCAGTCCGGGACAGGACAATTCACCCCTCCACTTT.

This chain links TRBV2 with TRBJ2-5, with TRBD2 as a possible D gene (5 bases). Germline V lookup: CDR1 SNHLY, CDR2 FYNNEI. The CDR3 consists of 11 residues. The V end was cut by 9 bases, the J end by 10 bases, with 15 bases between. The chain's CDR3 is CASPIPGNQYF. The DNA for the CDR3 is TGTGCCAGTCCAATCCCGGGAAACCAGTACTTC.

The chain joins TRBV10-3 to TRBJ2-7, with D perhaps TRBD1 (5 bases). Germline V gene data show CDR1 as ENHRY and CDR2 as SYGVKD. The CDR3 has 14 amino acids. The germline V and J ends were trimmed by 6 bases and 0 bases, with 12 bases remaining between them. Here the CDR3 reads CAIRDDRISYEQYF. In DNA form, the CDR3 reads TGTGCCATCAGAGACGACAGAATCTCCTACGAGCAGTACTTC.

The chain joins TRBV9 to TRBJ2-2; possible D gene TRBD1, 5 bases. The CDR3 totals 17 residues. V was pared by 3 bases and J by 6 bases, with 21 bases between. Germline CDR1 is SGDLS and CDR2 is YYNGEE. The CDR3 coding sequence is TGTGCCAGCAGCGCCCGCGGCAGGCCGCTGACAGCCGGGGAGCTGTTTTTT. As protein: CASSARGRPLTAGELFF.

This CDR3 is CASTNSGFDSPLHF. The CDR3 DNA reads TGCGCCAGCACGAATTCAGGGTTTGATTCACCCCTCCACTTT. The J gene is TRBJ1-6, the V gene TRBV5-1; tentatively, D is TRBD1 (5 bases). The CDR3 loop spans 14 amino acids. The V and J ends lost 6 bases and 8 bases respectively, with 15 bases between them. From germline, CDR1 is SGHRS and CDR2 YFSETQ.

The rearrangement links TRBV5-5 to TRBJ2-5; 7 nucleotides line up with TRBD2. Per germline, CDR1 SGHKS and CDR2 YYEKEE (reference sequence). Unmatched junction bases numbered 8, after V lost 4 bases and J lost 2 bases. This CDR3 has 15 amino acids. The CDR3 nucleotides are TGTGCCAGCAGCCTCCAGCGGGGCGTTCAAGAGACCCAGTACTTC. It specifies CASSLQRGVQETQYF.

This chain joins TRBV11-2 and TRBJ2-7; D is perhaps TRBD1 (5 bases). V shed 2 bases and J shed 5 bases, with 7 bases lying between them. Germline CDR1 reads SGHAT; CDR2 reads FQNNGV. The CDR3 extends over 12 amino acids. The CDR3: CASSLKGNEQYF. The CDR3, as DNA: TGTGCCAGCAGCTTAAAGGGGAACGAGCAGTACTTC.

Remarks on this clone: One junction end disagrees with the germline gene, perhaps due to a read error. This chain joins TRBV10-2 and TRBJ2-1; tentative D call: TRBD2 (5 bases). Per germline, CDR1 WSHSY and CDR2 SAAADI. The CDR3 covers 12 residues. The CDR3 DNA reads as TGCGCCAGCAGTGCCCCGGGGAATGGGCAGTTCTTC. It encodes CASSAPGNGQFF.

V usage is TRBV13 and J usage is TRBJ2-7; tentative D call: TRBD1 (5 bases). Germline V gives CDR1 PRHDT, CDR2 FYEKMQ (reference sequence). There are 16 residues in the CDR3. V lost 5 bases and J lost 2, with 19 bases in between. The CDR3 sequence: CASSPPLGDPPYEQYF. CDR3 nucleotide sequence: TGTGCCAGCAGCCCCCCTCTAGGGGATCCCCCCTACGAGCAGTACTTC.

This chain joins TRBV28 and TRBJ1-1; D is unclear. Between the trimmed V and J ends, which lost 6 bases and 0 bases, there was a span of 14 bases. CDR1 and CDR2 from the germline V gene are MDHEN and SYDVKM. This CDR3 is built from 15 residues. CDR3 sequence reads: CASRPSTLMNTEAFF. The CDR3 DNA is TGTGCCAGCAGACCTTCGACACTCATGAACACTGAAGCTTTCTTT.

J is TRBJ2-4 and V is TRBV7-2; 10 bases fit TRBD2. With 6 bases clipped from V and 6 bases from J, the junction kept 8 bases outside the gene matches. The CDR3 length is 15 residues. Germline V gene lookup returns CDR1 SGHTA and CDR2 FQGNSA. The CDR3 coding sequence is TGTGCCAGCAGTCCAGGACTAGCGGTGAGAAACATTCAGTACTTC. This sequence encodes CASSPGLAVRNIQYF.

This chain uses TRBV5-6 with TRBJ2-5; TRBD2 agrees at 13 bases. The CDR3 is 15 amino acids. Germline V gives CDR1 SGHDT, CDR2 YYEEEE. V gave up 3 bases and J gave up 9 bases; unmatched junction bases: 8. CDR3 sequence reads: CASSWGVTSGRAQYF. Written as DNA, the CDR3 is TGTGCCAGCAGCTGGGGGGTAACTAGCGGGAGGGCCCAGTACTTC.

V gene TRBV9 combines with J gene TRBJ2-7; 8 bases align to TRBD1. Germline V gene lookup returns CDR1 SGDLS and CDR2 YYNGEE. Trimming took 4 bases from V and 5 from J; bases not matched to a gene: 8. The CDR3 runs 14 residues. CDR3 region: CASSPRQGINEQYF. CDR3 DNA: TGTGCCAGCAGCCCGCGACAGGGGATCAACGAGCAGTACTTC.

This chain links TRBV18 with TRBJ2-5; 8 nucleotides match TRBD2. V lost 1 base and J lost 3; bases outside the gene matches: 7. Germline CDR1 and CDR2: KGHSH and LQKENI. The CDR3 length is 16 residues. CDR3 protein: CASSPLSGGAKETQYF. DNA of the CDR3: TGTGCCAGCTCACCACTGTCGGGGGGGGCCAAAGAGACCCAGTACTTC.

The chain carries TRBV5-1 and TRBJ1-1; 10 bases line up with TRBD1. This CDR3 comprises 15 residues. CDR1 is SGHRS and CDR2 is YFSETQ in the germline V gene. The J segment lost 5 bases and the V segment lost 0 bases, leaving 4 bases of the junction unmatched. The CDR3 loop is CASSLALGQGTEAFF. CDR3 DNA: TGCGCCAGCAGCTTGGCCCTGGGACAGGGGACTGAAGCTTTCTTT. Full variable domain (rest looked up from reference TRBV5-1 and TRBJ1-1): KAGVTQTPRYLIKTRGQQVTLSCSPISGHRSVSWYQQTPGQGLQFLFEYFSETQRNKGNFPGRFSGRQFSNSRSEMNVSTLELGDSALYLCASSLALGQGTEAFFGQGTRLTVV.

V usage is TRBV10-1 and J usage is TRBJ2-1; a weak D match, TRBD2 (7 bases). V lost 5 bases and J 5 bases, leaving 13 bases between the germline ends. Per germline, CDR1 WNHNN and CDR2 SYGVQD (reference sequence). The CDR3 has 14 amino acids. The CDR3 here is CASSRGTNNNEQFF. In DNA, the CDR3 is TGCGCCAGCAGTAGGGGGACTAACAACAATGAGCAGTTCTTC.

The gene calls are TRBV7-9 and TRBJ1-4, with TRBD1 as a possible D gene (5 bases). The V gene lost 5 bases and the J gene lost 0 bases, with 10 bases spanning the gap. The germline gives CDR1 SEHNR, CDR2 FQNEAQ (reference sequence). CDR3 length: 15 residues. This chain's CDR3 is CASSQGTSTNEKLFF. DNA of the CDR3: TGTGCCAGCAGCCAGGGCACATCAACTAATGAAAAACTGTTTTTT. The full variable domain, in which reference TRBV7-9 and TRBJ1-4 provide the parts outside the CDR3, is DTGVSQNPRHKITKRGQNVTFRCDPISEHNRLYWYRQTLGQGPEFLTYFQNEAQLEKSRLLSDRFSAERPKGSFSTLEIQRTEQGDSAMYLCASSQGTSTNEKLFFGSGTQLSVL.

The DNA for the CDR3 is TGTGCCAGCAGCTTCGGAGGGAATCTCTACGAGCAGTACTTC. Its translation: CASSFGGNLYEQYF. The chain joins TRBV5-6 to TRBJ2-7, with a possible D match to TRBD2 (6 bases). The CDR3 extends over 14 amino acids. Per germline, CDR1 SGHDT and CDR2 YYEEEE. V lost 2 bases and J lost 3, with 12 bases in between.

J is TRBJ2-3 and V is TRBV10-1; 13 bases line up with TRBD2. CDR1 is WNHNN, CDR2 SYGVQD, per germline (reference sequence). V was pared by 3 bases and J by 4 bases, with 7 bases of the junction left unmatched. This CDR3 contains 17 residues. CDR3 sequence reads: CASSDGGLAGMADTQYF. CDR3 in DNA: TGCGCCAGCAGTGACGGGGGACTAGCGGGAATGGCAGATACGCAGTATTTT.